A selection of T cell receptor beta chains follows, all from one sample in a study of blood T cells in healthy people across ages. MiXCR was run by TCRdb on the 5' RACE reads, yielding one entry per CDR3 protein. The table records roughly 1,300,000 distinct CDR3 sequences, approximately 60% of them present only once. The specimen sequenced was blood. The receptors derive from a man aged 18 to 30 in good health. CDR3s include the opening cysteine and the closing phenylalanine or tryptophan. A D gene is named only where the DNA matches it firmly. A row's size may be missing; if present it is once, few, many or a size class.

J,V,D,size,CDR3,DNA
TRBJ2-5,TRBV21-1,.,few,CARPAGEETQYF,TGTGCCAGACCAGCGGGAGAGGAGACCCAGTACTTC
TRBJ1-6,TRBV2,.,once,CASRRDINSPLHF,TGTGCCAGCAGACGGGACATCAATTCACCCCTCCACTTT
TRBJ2-7,TRBV2,.,once,CASSRSKSLTYEQYF,TGTGCCAGCAGTAGATCTAAGAGCCTCACCTACGAGCAGTACTTC
TRBJ1-5,TRBV21-1,.,.,CASSKFVGARIYNQPQHF,TGTGCCAGCAGCAAATTTGTCGGAGCCAGGATTTATAATCAGCCCCAGCATTTT
TRBJ2-1,TRBV4-1,.,.,CASSQGGMWTNEQFF,TGCGCCAGCAGCCAAGGGGGTATGTGGACGAATGAGCAGTTCTTC
TRBJ1-5,TRBV7-9,.,.,CASSGDTPGQPQHF,TGTGCCAGCAGCGGCGACACCCCGGGTCAGCCCCAGCATTTT
TRBJ2-5,TRBV9,.,.,CASSVTETQYF,TGTGCCAGCAGCGTTACAGAGACCCAGTACTTC
TRBJ2-7,TRBV13,.,.,CASSLGARTLYEQYF,TGTGCCAGCAGCTTAGGGGCACGGACTCTCTACGAGCAGTACTTC
TRBJ1-2,TRBV5-1,.,.,CASSPRTGASGYTF,TGCGCCAGCAGCCCTCGGACGGGGGCGAGTGGCTACACCTTC
TRBJ2-3,TRBV4-3,.,.,CVSSQDGRSTDTQYF,TGCGTCAGCAGCCAAGATGGGAGAAGCACAGATACGCAGTATTTT
TRBJ2-3,TRBV27,.,.,CASSAPSGDPDTQYF,TGTGCCAGCAGTGCCCCCTCGGGGGACCCAGATACGCAGTATTTT
TRBJ1-4,TRBV18,TRBD1,.,CASSAQKGQINEKLFF,TGTGCCAGCTCAGCGCAAAAGGGACAGATTAATGAAAAACTGTTTTTT
TRBJ2-3,TRBV6-5,TRBD2,.,CASSTLAGGTDAQYF,TGTGCCAGCAGTACACTAGCGGGAGGCACAGATGCGCAGTATTTT
TRBJ2-1,TRBV7-2,.,.,CASSLAGPVYNEQFF,TGTGCCAGCAGCTTAGCGGGACCCGTCTACAATGAGCAGTTCTTC
TRBJ2-3,TRBV20-1,.,once,CSAKGDGGADTQYF,TGCAGTGCCAAGGGAGACGGGGGAGCAGATACGCAGTATTTT
TRBJ1-4,TRBV7-2,.,.,CASSWGVIATNEKLFF,TGTGCCAGCAGCTGGGGGGTGATCGCAACTAATGAAAAACTGTTTTTT
TRBJ1-6,TRBV30,TRBD1,.,CAWSVTIGQGISPLHF,TGTGCCTGGAGTGTAACCATCGGACAGGGCATTTCACCCCTCCACTTT
TRBJ2-1,TRBV29-1,TRBD1,.,CSVIEQGANNEQFF,TGCAGCGTAATCGAACAGGGGGCTAACAATGAGCAGTTCTTC
TRBJ1-2,TRBV7-9,.,.,CASSLGWTADTGYTF,TGTGCCAGCAGCTTAGGCTGGACAGCCGATACTGGCTACACCTTC
TRBJ2-1,TRBV7-9,TRBD2,.,CATGLGDNEQFF,TGTGCCACAGGACTAGGGGACAATGAGCAGTTCTTC
TRBJ2-7,TRBV4-1,.,.,CASSQEGRGKSYEQYF,TGCGCCAGCAGCCAAGAGGGCAGAGGCAAGTCCTACGAGCAGTACTTC
TRBJ2-5,TRBV14,TRBD2,.,CASSRGTSIHEQYF,TGTGCCAGCAGCCGCGGGACTAGCATCCATGAGCAGTACTTC
TRBJ2-7,TRBV4-3,.,.,CASSQDPFGGSYEQYF,TGCGCCAGCAGCCAAGATCCATTTGGGGGCAGCTACGAGCAGTACTTC
TRBJ2-1,TRBV7-2,TRBD2,.,CASSIQAGVSFREQFF,TGTGCCAGCAGCATTCAAGCGGGAGTTTCTTTTCGAGAGCAGTTCTTC
TRBJ2-1,TRBV4-1,TRBD2,.,CASSHAAGTSGRHSSYNEQFF,TGCGCCAGCAGCCATGCCGCCGGGACTAGCGGGAGGCATAGCTCCTACAATGAGCAGTTCTTC
TRBJ2-7,TRBV20-1,.,.,CSAFRATSYEQYF,TGCAGTGCCTTCAGGGCCACCTCCTACGAGCAGTACTTC
TRBJ2-1,TRBV20-1,.,.,CSARDGGGGGEQFF,TGCAGTGCTAGAGATGGAGGGGGAGGCGGTGAGCAGTTCTTC
TRBJ2-7,TRBV6-5,.,.,CASSFQHRVSSYNEQYF,TGTGCCAGCAGTTTCCAACACAGGGTCAGCTCCTACAATGAGCAGTACTTC
TRBJ2-7,TRBV3-1,.,.,CASSQVWGNYEQYF,TGTGCCAGCAGCCAAGTTTGGGGGAACTACGAGCAGTACTTC
TRBJ2-1,TRBV7-2,TRBD2,.,CASSLTVGLAYNEQFF,TGTGCCAGCAGCTTAACCGTGGGACTAGCGTACAATGAGCAGTTCTTC
TRBJ2-1,TRBV7-3,TRBD2,.,CASSLTVSGGVTISESSYNEQFF,TGTGCCAGCAGCTTAACGGTCAGCGGGGGGGTGACCATTAGTGAAAGCTCCTACAATGAGCAGTTCTTC
TRBJ2-1,TRBV28,TRBD1,.,CASRNDRVRYNEQFF,TGTGCCAGCAGAAATGACAGGGTTAGGTACAATGAGCAGTTCTTC
TRBJ2-2,TRBV20-1,.,once,CSAIKTATGELFF,TGCAGTGCTATAAAGACAGCTACCGGGGAGCTGTTTTTT
TRBJ1-1,TRBV29-1,.,.,CSVDGSGLLNTEAFF,TGCAGCGTTGATGGTTCGGGACTTTTGAACACTGAAGCTTTCTTT
TRBJ2-7,TRBV20-1,.,.,CSASIQDYEQYF,TGCAGTGCTAGCATACAGGATTACGAGCAGTACTTC
TRBJ1-2,TRBV5-1,TRBD1,.,CASSLGQGEGYGYTF,TGCGCCAGCAGCCTCGGACAGGGAGAGGGGTATGGCTACACCTTC
TRBJ1-2,TRBV27,.,few,CASSSLVLSTANYGYTF,TGTGCCAGCAGTTCCCTCGTACTTTCGACTGCCAACTATGGCTACACCTTC
TRBJ2-1,TRBV7-8,TRBD1,few,CASISQALQGAHEQFF,TGTGCCAGCATTTCCCAAGCCCTACAGGGGGCTCATGAGCAGTTCTTC
TRBJ1-6,TRBV27,.,.,CASTLAGSSPLHF,TGTGCCAGCACCCTCGCGGGGAGCTCACCCCTCCACTTT
TRBJ1-6,TRBV20-1,TRBD1,.,CSARGDRDRENSPLHF,TGCAGTGCTAGAGGGGATCGGGACAGGGAGAATTCACCCCTCCACTTT